These T cell receptor beta chains were read from a single sample in a study of siplizumab effects on memory and regulatory T cells. The repertoire was sequenced with immunoSEQ multiplex PCR; TCRdb's copy has only in-frame clones and lacks some. The sample has 99,000 or so clones, over 85% seen once. The sample comprised Tregs sorted from blood. Every receptor here comes from a human donor in good health. Both conserved end residues are part of each CDR3. The order of the fields is clone size, D gene, V gene, CDR3 protein. A D gene is named only where the DNA matches it firmly. Clone size is not always given. Where it is, it says once, few, many or a class for expanded clones.

clone_size: -; d_call: -; v_call: TRBV6-6; cdr3_aa: CASSFGQGGYEQYF
clone_size: -; d_call: TRBD2; v_call: TRBV6-5; cdr3_aa: CASNLAGGYEQYF
clone_size: -; d_call: -; v_call: TRBV11-3; cdr3_aa: CASSPSGPYNEQFF
clone_size: -; d_call: TRBD2; v_call: TRBV7-2; cdr3_aa: CASSSRSGGTGDTQYF
clone_size: -; d_call: -; v_call: TRBV11-3; cdr3_aa: CASSLVGLSGEQYF
clone_size: -; d_call: TRBD2; v_call: TRBV5-1; cdr3_aa: CASGSGGSRGNEQFF
clone_size: -; d_call: -; v_call: TRBV5-1; cdr3_aa: CASSFSGPYSYNEQFF
clone_size: -; d_call: TRBD1; v_call: TRBV10-3; cdr3_aa: CAISVGTGGEAFF
clone_size: -; d_call: -; v_call: TRBV6-1; cdr3_aa: CASSEQDGNTIYF
clone_size: -; d_call: TRBD1; v_call: TRBV9; cdr3_aa: CASSPGRGRSEAFF
clone_size: -; d_call: -; v_call: TRBV7-9; cdr3_aa: CASSLDVGATGYTF
clone_size: -; d_call: -; v_call: TRBV7-3; cdr3_aa: CASSAIGGTEAFF
clone_size: -; d_call: -; v_call: TRBV7-9; cdr3_aa: CASSLGDLALRAGANVLTF
clone_size: -; d_call: -; v_call: TRBV6-1; cdr3_aa: CASSEFREARPQHF
clone_size: -; d_call: TRBD1; v_call: TRBV6-6; cdr3_aa: CASSYPRGQGAYEQYF
clone_size: -; d_call: -; v_call: TRBV9; cdr3_aa: CASSVGGSYNEQFF
clone_size: -; d_call: -; v_call: TRBV14; cdr3_aa: CASSQGHQIMNTEAFF
clone_size: -; d_call: -; v_call: TRBV6-6; cdr3_aa: CASSPNTPDPTYEQYF
clone_size: -; d_call: -; v_call: TRBV7-9; cdr3_aa: CASSLGGAGSETQYF
clone_size: once; d_call: TRBD1; v_call: TRBV7-2; cdr3_aa: CASSPGQGEKLFF
clone_size: once; d_call: -; v_call: TRBV11-1; cdr3_aa: CASSPRGVGYGYTF
clone_size: once; d_call: TRBD1; v_call: TRBV4-2; cdr3_aa: CASSQAKGTGGRGSPLHF
clone_size: -; d_call: -; v_call: TRBV9; cdr3_aa: CASSVSGMNEKLFF